This is a list of T cell receptor beta chains from one sample in a study of response to subunit inactivated influenza vaccine. TCRdb re-derived calls from the RT-PCR reads in MiXCR, one entry per CDR3 protein. The sample shows about 500,000 distinct CDR3 sequences, about 15% of them seen only once. Material: CD4+ T cells sorted from PBMCs, obtained around 25 months after vaccination. These receptors were taken from a man aged 50 to 75 who received an inactivated influenza vaccine. CDR3s include the opening cysteine and the closing phenylalanine or tryptophan. The D gene is left open where the match is weak. Expanded clones are given a class, and other clones once, few, many or no size at all.

TRBV29-1	TRBJ2-5	TRBD2	few	CSVVEIGGGREETQYF	TGCAGCGTTGTTGAGATCGGGGGGGGGCGAGAGGAGACCCAGTACTTC
TRBV9	TRBJ2-2	NA	NA	CASSRGGSGELFF	TGTGCCAGCAGCCGGGGAGGATCCGGGGAGCTGTTTTTT
TRBV19	TRBJ2-3	NA	few	CASSAPWDLTQYF	TGTGCCAGTAGTGCCCCTTGGGATCTCACGCAGTATTTT
TRBV29-1	TRBJ1-2	NA	medium-sized	CSVLRSDGYTF	TGCAGCGTGCTTAGGAGTGACGGCTACACCTTC
TRBV29-1	TRBJ2-3	NA	NA	CSVSAPDTQYF	TGCAGCGTTTCTGCCCCAGATACGCAGTATTTT
TRBV20-1	TRBJ2-5	NA	NA	CSARDEGRTGETQYF	TGCAGTGCTAGAGACGAAGGGAGGACGGGAGAGACCCAGTACTTC
TRBV4-2	TRBJ1-2	NA	few	CASSPSGVGDGYTF	TGTGCCAGCAGCCCGAGCGGGGTGGGGGATGGCTACACCTTC
TRBV27	TRBJ2-3	TRBD2	NA	CASSLPKTSGVTDTQYF	TGTGCCAGCAGTTTACCCAAGACTAGCGGGGTCACAGATACGCAGTATTTT
TRBV28	TRBJ1-3	NA	NA	CASNSWRSGNTIYF	TGTGCCAGCAACTCCTGGAGGTCCGGAAACACCATATATTTT
TRBV15	TRBJ2-7	NA	few	CATSREQGSQYF	TGTGCCACCAGCAGAGAACAGGGTTCGCAGTACTTC
TRBV7-9	TRBJ1-2	TRBD1	once	CASSRRQGPNYGYTF	TGTGCCAGCAGCCGCCGACAGGGGCCTAACTATGGCTACACCTTC
TRBV6-2/TRBV6-3	TRBJ2-1	TRBD2	NA	CASRPGLAGGPSVRYNEQFF	TGTGCCAGCAGACCGGGACTAGCGGGGGGGCCGTCGGTGAGATACAATGAGCAGTTCTTC
TRBV6-5	TRBJ1-1	NA	few	CASSYTGVWENTEAFF	TGTGCCAGCAGTTACACCGGCGTTTGGGAGAACACTGAAGCTTTCTTT
TRBV5-1	TRBJ1-2	NA	NA	CASSLSEGSGGYTF	TGCGCCAGCAGCTTGTCGGAGGGATCGGGTGGCTACACCTTC
TRBV28	TRBJ1-4	NA	NA	CASSFSSMINEKLFF	TGTGCCAGCAGTTTTTCCAGTATGATTAATGAAAAACTGTTTTTT
TRBV28	TRBJ2-3	TRBD2	NA	CASSRLPGLASFTDTQYF	TGTGCCAGCAGCCGCTTACCGGGACTAGCGAGTTTCACAGATACGCAGTATTTT
TRBV20-1	TRBJ2-7	TRBD2	NA	CSARNSGKVYEQYF	TGCAGTGCTCGCAATAGCGGGAAGGTCTACGAGCAGTACTTC
TRBV9	TRBJ2-5	NA	NA	CASSKQQGTFETQYF	TGTGCCAGCAGCAAACAACAGGGAACCTTTGAGACCCAGTACTTC
TRBV5-1	TRBJ1-2	NA	few	CASSLNRATYGYTF	TGCGCCAGCAGCTTAAACAGGGCAACGTATGGCTACACCTTC
TRBV12-3/TRBV12-4	TRBJ2-2	NA	NA	CASSPRQYTGELFF	TGTGCCAGCAGTCCACGACAGTACACCGGGGAGCTGTTTTTT
TRBV3-1	TRBJ1-4	NA	few	CASSRGTNEKLFF	TGTGCCAGCAGCCGGGGGACTAATGAAAAACTGTTTTTT
TRBV3-1	TRBJ2-1	TRBD2	few	CASSQGLAGEGAGQFF	TGTGCCAGCAGCCAAGGTCTAGCGGGAGAGGGGGCGGGGCAGTTCTTC
TRBV27	TRBJ2-3	NA	NA	CASSLYGQAGSTDTQYF	TGTGCCAGCAGTTTATATGGTCAGGCGGGCAGCACAGATACGCAGTATTTT
TRBV11-2	TRBJ2-7	NA	few	CASSLEPGQAYEQYF	TGTGCCAGCAGCTTAGAGCCAGGGCAAGCCTACGAGCAGTACTTC
TRBV5-5	TRBJ2-5	NA	NA	CASSRNRDGRYQETQYF	TGTGCCAGCAGCCGCAACAGGGACGGGAGGTACCAAGAGACCCAGTACTTC
TRBV5-6	TRBJ1-5	NA	few	CASSLNLGREQPQHF	TGTGCCAGCAGCCTCAATTTGGGGAGGGAACAGCCCCAGCATTTT
TRBV2	TRBJ2-1	TRBD2	few	CASTRGLGTSGYNEQFF	TGTGCCAGCACGAGGGGGTTGGGGACTAGCGGCTACAATGAGCAGTTCTTC
TRBV2	TRBJ1-5	NA	few	CASSLDSGDDQPQHF	TGTGCCAGCAGCCTAGACTCCGGCGACGATCAGCCCCAGCATTTT
TRBV28	TRBJ1-3	TRBD1	NA	CATGQGATIYF	TGTGCCACCGGACAGGGGGCCACCATATATTTT
TRBV18	TRBJ1-4	TRBD1	many	CASSSGTGVIEKLFF	TGTGCCAGCTCATCCGGGACAGGGGTTATTGAAAAACTGTTTTTT
TRBV6-6	TRBJ2-1	NA	NA	CASSYPNNEQFF	TGTGCCAGCAGTTACCCTAATAATGAGCAGTTCTTC
TRBV6-5	TRBJ2-3	NA	NA	CASSYSLGLSRADTQYF	TGTGCCAGCAGTTACTCGTTGGGCCTCAGTAGGGCAGATACGCAGTATTTT
TRBV29-1	TRBJ2-1	NA	NA	CSVIHSGNYNEQFF	TGCAGCGTTATACATTCCGGGAACTACAATGAGCAGTTCTTC
TRBV5-4	TRBJ1-4	NA	few	CASSLVQGPNEKLFF	TGTGCCAGCAGCTTGGTGCAGGGACCGAATGAAAAACTGTTTTTT
TRBV24-1	TRBJ2-2	TRBD1	NA	CATSESGKTGGSGELFF	TGTGCCACCAGTGAATCCGGGAAAACAGGGGGCTCCGGGGAGCTGTTTTTT
TRBV19	TRBJ2-1	TRBD1	NA	CASMGQARNEQFF	TGTGCCAGTATGGGACAGGCAAGGAATGAGCAGTTCTTC
TRBV6-1	TRBJ1-1	TRBD1	NA	CARTMGQRYTEAFF	TGTGCCAGAACCATGGGACAGCGATACACTGAAGCTTTCTTT
TRBV9	TRBJ2-1	TRBD2	few	CASSVRGGRSNNEQFF	TGTGCCAGCAGCGTACGGGGCGGGAGGAGTAACAATGAGCAGTTCTTC
TRBV9	TRBJ2-7	TRBD1	NA	CASSVHGTGRSEQYF	TGTGCCAGCAGCGTACATGGGACAGGGAGGAGCGAGCAGTACTTC
TRBV3-1	TRBJ2-1	TRBD2	NA	CASSQARLAGNEQFF	TGTGCCAGCAGCCAAGCAAGACTAGCCGGGAATGAGCAGTTCTTC